The sequence of this T cell receptor beta chain was determined in a study of blood T cells in healthy people across ages (dated by TCRdb to between 2014 and 2017). As for the study more broadly: In model experiments, template switching captured about one uniquely barcoded TCR beta cDNA molecule for every two T cells. To track age-related changes in TCR beta repertoire diversity, the study relied on deep sequencing normalized with unique cDNA molecular identifiers. The donors were divided into four age groups: young (average around 15 years), middle-aged (approximately 39), aged (about 61) and long-lived (82). The study analyzed two additional independent replicas of 1 million unique cDNA reads from the same blood draw for two donors, one aged 18 to 30 and one aged 80 or older. Study-wide conclusions, independent of this receptor: Estimates of total diversity from one million sequenced T cells were regarded as lower bounds and underestimates. A strong correlation was found between observed TCR beta diversity and the percentage of naive T cells measured by flow cytometry. As age increased, observed TCR beta diversity per million T cells dropped in a roughly linear way, and a significant reduction was already evident by age about 40. Compared with the aged group, the long-lived group had more naive CD4+ T cells, fewer expanded clones and increased TCR diversity, a pattern suggesting age selection. Because profiling used bulk unsorted PBMCs, naive and antigen-experienced compartments could not be compared conclusively. Because the CMV infection status of the donors was unknown, age-related changes in expanded clonotypes may potentially have been confounded.

The approximately 41 donors, aged about 6 to 95 years, were systemically healthy Caucasian individuals from Russia. Around 10 milliliters of peripheral blood were collected from each donor into EDTA-treated Vacutainer tubes. PBMCs were isolated by Ficoll-Paque density-gradient centrifugation, with at least 7 million obtained per sample. Trizol reagent was used to extract total RNA from PBMCs, with at least 6 micrograms per sample. The percentages of naive CD45RAhigh/CD27high T cells were determined by flow cytometry on a PBMC aliquot from every donor. V and J lose 0 bases and 11 bases, and a span of 17 bases separates them. The CDR3 covers 14 residues, taking in both the cysteine and the phenylalanine. The read is trimmed to its CDR3 DNA, 42 bases read in frame from base 1. CDR1 SGDLS and CDR2 YYNGEE are derived from the germline V gene. The method was 5' RACE. TCRdb names Illumina HiSeq 2500 as the instrument used. A second PCR of about 7 to 12 cycles was run with a J-beta primer mix and a sample-barcoded 5' primer. Each TCR beta cDNA molecule received a unique molecular identifier from a template-switch 5' adaptor carrying 12 random nucleotides. At least 2.5 million CDR3-containing paired-end reads were obtained from each sample. First-strand cDNA was synthesized from all RNA with the Mint cDNA synthesis kit, primed by a TRBC-specific oligonucleotide. After uracil-DNA glycosylase treatment, a first 18-cycle PCR used universal primers M1SS and BC2_uni_R on all cDNA. In the source study's methods: For normalization, 1 million high-quality reads were randomly selected from each sample, with every read carrying a distinct molecular identifier. Reads sharing molecular identifiers were discarded rather than binned into consensus sequences. CDR3 identification, clonotype clustering and error correction used MiTCR with a Q25 quality threshold and the strictest error-elimination algorithm. A nonparametric unseen species model with Euler transformation was used to estimate lower-bound total TCR beta diversity. Clones were called with MiXCR by TCRdb after fastp trimmed the public reads at Q25, and only in-frame beta chains were retained. Every distinct CDR3 protein forms one entry, paired with its most common genes and DNA. TCRdb, not the authors, supplied the V and J calls. This sample is represented by roughly 500,000 distinct CDR3 sequences; approximately 25% of them were singletons. Clones ranked in the top ten supply under 9% of the sample.

Remarks on this clonotype: This clone's antigen is unknown. No quality values exist for individual bases; no much larger clone is one base distant.

This same sample was also taken into another study, of T cells of mothers and their children. As the second publication notes: Nine systemically healthy Caucasian individuals served as donors, namely three mothers together with their six children. cDNA synthesis consumed the entire amount of extracted RNA, loaded at approximately 1.6 ug RNA in each 15 ul reaction. In the second PCR, the M1S primer introduced both the sample barcodes and 2-4 random nucleotides. Each mother yielded over 10 million TCR beta CDR3 reads and each child about 3 million reads. TCR recombination output is similarly shaped by thymic selection in related and unrelated pairs, with a minor effect exerted by inherited differences. Related mother-child pairs always showed normalized repertoire overlap that was slightly higher than in unrelated mother-child pairs, though the difference was never significant. No persistent microchimeric T cell clones were found, with a detection sensitivity of around 100 clones per million clonotypes. To look for features that set related mother-child pairs apart from unrelated individuals, the researchers ran deep NGS to compare the TCR beta repertoires of mothers and children. The mean age was 40 +/- 4 years for the mothers and about 10 +/- 4 years for the children. After adapter ligation was performed with NEBNext reagents, the libraries were sequenced on an Illumina HiSeq 2000 with 100+100 nt paired-end reads. To prevent cross-contamination, the mother and child libraries were prepared a month apart and were sequenced in separate runs. For each donor, somewhere between roughly 450,000 and 2,000,000 distinct TCR beta clonotypes were identified. Naive TCR beta clonotypes were estimated from low-frequency clonotypes matched to each donor's FACS-determined naive share, without sorting.

The sequenced sample was blood. Recombination linked TRBV9 to TRBJ2-5, and the D gene may be TRBD2, 6 bases matching. The sequence was collected from a boy between 10 and 17 years old in good health. This receptor carries the CDR3 CASSVAPSAGEQYF. The sequenced DNA is TGTGCCAGCAGCGTAGCACCTAGCGCTGGGGAGCAGTACTTC.